This passage covers 21 T cell receptor beta chains from one sample sequenced in a study of blood T cell repertoires in COVID-19. The method was immunoSEQ multiplex PCR; TCRdb's version includes in-frame clones alone and lacks a portion of them. The repertoire holds approximately 40,000 clones, with over 75% as singletons. Source material: peripheral blood. Receptors were obtained from a woman in her 70s with acute or convalescent COVID-19.

This chain links TRBV15 with TRBJ1-2; 7 bases fit TRBD1. CDR1 and CDR2 (germline): LNHNV, YYDKDF (reference sequence). The CDR3 runs to 15 residues. V gave up 0 bases and J gave up 4 bases; unmatched junction bases: 5. The CDR3 region is CATSRDPGTAYGYTF. The CDR3, as DNA: TGTGCCACCAGCAGAGATCCCGGGACAGCCTATGGCTACACCTTC.

The rearrangement links TRBV14 to TRBJ2-5; 9 nucleotides align to TRBD2. This CDR3 spans 15 amino acids. Germline assignment: CDR1 SGHDN and CDR2 FVKESK. With 3 bases clipped from V and 5 bases from J, the junction kept 7 bases outside the gene matches. The CDR3 protein is CASSQAGTSTETQYF. The CDR3 DNA is TGTGCCAGCAGCCAGGCCGGGACTAGCACGGAGACCCAGTACTTC.

This chain joins TRBV6-5 and TRBJ1-1; 8 bases agree with TRBD1. The germline V gene encodes CDR1 MNHEY and CDR2 SVGAGI. CDR3 length: 12 residues. V was pared by 6 bases and J by 10 bases, with 7 bases of the junction left unmatched. The CDR3 DNA reads as TGTGCCAGCAGATACCGGACAGGGCGAGCTTTCTTT. Amino acids: CASRYRTGRAFF.

The rearrangement uses TRBV4-3 and TRBJ2-6; possibly TRBD1 for D (7 bases). CDR3 size: 17 residues. V lost 1 base and J lost 2, with 12 bases in between. Per germline, CDR1 LGHNA and CDR2 YSLEER. The CDR3 nucleotides are TGCGCCAGCAGCCAAGCCCGCGGGACAGCTGGGGCCAACGTCCTGACTTTC. Protein product: CASSQARGTAGANVLTF.

The chain couples TRBV7-9 to TRBJ1-2; D not certain. CDR3 size: 14 residues. Trimming removed 1 base at V and 1 base at J, with 7 bases between. Germline V gene lookup returns CDR1 SEHNR and CDR2 FQNEAQ (reference sequence). The CDR3 nucleotides read TGTGCCAGCAGCTTAGTCTCCGGTAACTATGGCTACACCTTC. Amino acids: CASSLVSGNYGYTF. Using reference TRBV7-9 and TRBJ1-2 for the parts outside the CDR3, the full variable domain is DTGVSQNPRHKITKRGQNVTFRCDPISEHNRLYWYRQTLGQGPEFLTYFQNEAQLEKSRLLSDRFSAERPKGSFSTLEIQRTEQGDSAMYLCASSLVSGNYGYTFGSGTRLTVV.

The chain carries TRBV28 and TRBJ2-5; maybe TRBD2 (6 bases). Trimming removed 4 bases from V and 6 bases from J, with 21 bases in between. The CDR3 contains 16 residues. CDR1 is MDHEN, CDR2 SYDVKM, per germline. The CDR3 loop is CASSSRVAAPSKTQYF. The CDR3 region has the DNA TGTGCCAGCAGTTCCCGAGTAGCGGCGCCTTCGAAGACCCAGTACTTC.

The chain joins TRBV6-1 to TRBJ1-2; D ambiguous. Germline V gives CDR1 MNHNS, CDR2 SASEGT. The length of the CDR3 is 12 residues. The V end was cut by 2 bases, the J end by 2 bases, with 3 bases between. The CDR3 region has the DNA TGTGCCAGCAGTGAACAGAACTATGGCTACACCTTC. This gives the protein CASSEQNYGYTF.

V and J are TRBV4-3 and TRBJ1-1; D not resolved. Germline CDR1 LGHNA, CDR2 YSLEER. CDR3 length: 16 residues. V lost 1 base to trimming and J lost 3 bases, with 15 bases between them. The CDR3 spells CASSQGTGGLDTEAFF. CDR3 in DNA: TGCGCCAGCAGCCAAGGGACCGGCGGGCTGGACACTGAAGCTTTCTTT.

The chain joins TRBV9 to TRBJ2-3; TRBD2 aligns across 11 bases. Germline V lookup: CDR1 SGDLS, CDR2 YYNGEE. The CDR3 has 15 amino acids. V lost 6 bases and J lost 6; bases outside the gene matches: 9. The CDR3: CASTLAGGPVDTQYF. The CDR3 region has the DNA TGTGCCAGCACCTTAGCGGGAGGGCCAGTGGATACGCAGTATTTT.

The chain uses TRBV9 and TRBJ2-5, with D possibly being TRBD2 (6 bases). Germline V gives CDR1 SGDLS, CDR2 YYNGEE. V was shortened by 0 bases and J by 3 bases, with 18 bases between the two germline ends. This CDR3 has 17 residues. CDR3 sequence: CASSVATVNSGEETQYF. In DNA form, the CDR3 reads TGTGCCAGCAGCGTAGCTACTGTCAATAGCGGAGAAGAGACCCAGTACTTC.

This chain joins TRBV7-9 and TRBJ1-2; D perhaps matches TRBD1 (5 bases). The V gene's germline CDR1 is SEHNR and CDR2 FQNEAQ (reference sequence). The CDR3 spans 15 residues. V lost 6 bases and J lost 2, with 16 bases in between. The DNA of the CDR3 is TGTGCCAGCAGTTTGGGGCAGGGAACGAACTATGGCTACACCTTC. Translated: CASSLGQGTNYGYTF.

This chain connects TRBV11-2 to TRBJ1-1; TRBD1 matches 7 bases. Germline trimming cut 4 bases from V and 3 bases from J; bases unmatched to any gene: 2. Germline values: CDR1 SGHAT, CDR2 FQNNGV. CDR3 length: 13 amino acids. The CDR3 nucleotides are TGTGCCAGCAGCTCTACAGGGGACACTGAAGCTTTCTTT. It yields the protein CASSSTGDTEAFF.

This clone was seen only once. V usage is TRBV5-1 and J usage is TRBJ2-3, with 13 bases matching TRBD2. Germline-derived CDR1 and CDR2 are SGHRS and YFSETQ. The CDR3 is 16 amino acids. V was clipped by 4 bases and J by 1 base; unmatched bases: 3. CDR3 in amino acids: CASSPGTSGGTDTQYF. DNA for the CDR3: TGCGCCAGCAGCCCAGGGACTAGCGGGGGCACAGATACGCAGTATTTT.

The chain has TRBV6-4 and TRBJ2-5; 7 nucleotides match TRBD2. Germline V CDR1 and CDR2: MRHNA, SNTAGT. The ends lost 3 bases at V and 4 bases at J; junction bases unmatched: 5. The CDR3 covers 14 residues. The CDR3 reads CASSEGAGRETQYF. In nucleotides, the CDR3 is TGTGCCAGCAGTGAGGGAGCGGGGAGAGAGACCCAGTACTTC.

This sequence joins TRBV5-1 and TRBJ2-7, with 7 bases fitting TRBD1. The CDR3 is 14 residues long. Germline assignment: CDR1 SGHRS and CDR2 YFSETQ. V dropped 4 bases and J dropped 3; count of bases not matched to a gene: 7. CDR3 sequence: CASSPGTAYYEQYV. The CDR3, as DNA: TGCGCCAGCAGCCCCGGGACAGCTTACTACGAGCAGTACGTC.

The rearrangement uses TRBV7-8 and TRBJ1-2; a possible D gene is TRBD1 (6 bases). The V gene's germline CDR1 is SGHVS and CDR2 FQNEAQ. V was clipped by 5 bases and J by 12 bases, with 16 bases between them. The CDR3 sequence is 12 residues long. CDR3 bases: TGTGCCAGCAGCCCAGCTACAGGGTCTGACACCTTC. Translation: CASSPATGSDTF.

V gene TRBV3-1 (or the pseudogene TRBV3-2) combines with J gene TRBJ2-1; a weak D match, TRBD1 (6 bases). From germline, CDR1 is LGHDT and CDR2 YNNKEL (reference sequence). The CDR3 runs 16 residues. The V gene lost 3 bases and the J gene lost 0 bases, with 12 bases spanning the gap. The CDR3 sequence: CASSHTGTTSYNEQFF. CDR3 nucleotides: TGTGCCAGCAGCCACACCGGGACAACCTCCTACAATGAGCAGTTCTTC.

V gene TRBV3-1 (or the pseudogene TRBV3-2) combines with J gene TRBJ2-1; 10 bases map to TRBD2. The CDR3 consists of 15 residues. With V trimmed by 4 bases and J by 3 bases, 3 bases remained unmatched. CDR1 is LGHDT, CDR2 YNNKEL, per germline (reference sequence). The CDR3 bases are TGTGCCAGCAGCCTTGGGACTAGCGACTACAATGAGCAGTTCTTC. Encoded protein: CASSLGTSDYNEQFF.

This chain joins TRBV7-2 and TRBJ2-1; D is possibly TRBD2 (5 bases). Germline CDR1 reads SGHTA; CDR2 reads FQGNSA. V lost 5 bases and J 5 bases, leaving 10 bases between the germline ends. The CDR3 runs to 13 residues. CDR3 amino acids: CASSTYGDNEQFF. CDR3 bases: TGTGCCAGCAGCACGTACGGGGACAATGAGCAGTTCTTC.

The chain combines TRBV29-1 with TRBJ1-2, with D uncertain. The CDR3 covers 15 residues. Trimming took off 7 bases at V and 2 bases at J, with 20 bases between the two ends. CDR1 SQVTM and CDR2 ANQGSEA come from the germline V gene. CDR3 nucleotide sequence: TGCAGCGCCGACGCGGGCCAACTAACCAACTATGGCTACACCTTC. Protein: CSADAGQLTNYGYTF.

The chain employs TRBV28 and TRBJ2-3, with TRBD2 matching over 11 bases. CDR1 is MDHEN and CDR2 is SYDVKM in the germline V gene. CDR3 length equals 19 residues. The V gene end was trimmed by 0 bases and the J gene end by 5 bases; junction bases not matched to a gene: 13. The CDR3 DNA reads as TGTGCCAGCAGTTTATGGCCCCTGACTAGCGGGGCTGCGGGAGATACGCAGTATTTT. This sequence encodes CASSLWPLTSGAAGDTQYF.